Presented here are 27 T cell receptor beta chains from one specimen sequenced in a study of Graves' ophthalmopathy and Graves' hyperthyroidism. The sequenced template was RNA, covering the TCR beta CDR3 region. Second-round multiplex PCR came after a first-round RT-PCR that employed HTBI primers. MiXCR, applied by TCRdb to the multiplex PCR reads, yields one record per CDR3 protein. The sample has 300,000 or so distinct CDR3 sequences; about 17% are singletons. Sequencing was carried out using peripheral blood. The receptors stem from an adult man with Graves' ophthalmopathy.

This clonotype appeared many times. The chain links TRBV5-1 to TRBJ2-1; TRBD1 agrees at 9 bases. V gave up 7 bases and J gave up 7 bases; unmatched junction bases: 12. Germline V gene lookup returns CDR1 SGHRS and CDR2 YFSETQ. The CDR3 consists of 15 residues. This CDR3 is CASATSGTGTNEQFF. In DNA form, the CDR3 reads TGCGCCAGCGCAACTTCCGGGACAGGGACGAATGAGCAGTTCTTC.

This clonotype was detected a few times. The chain employs TRBV7-8 and TRBJ1-5; D remains ambiguous. The CDR3 is made up of 18 amino acids. Germline CDR1 and CDR2: SGHVS and FQNEAQ. V was trimmed by 5 bases and J by 1 base, leaving 21 bases between them. The CDR3 sequence: CASSPRASAELSNQPQHF. The CDR3 nucleotides read TGTGCCAGCAGCCCCCGGGCCTCTGCGGAGTTAAGCAATCAGCCCCAGCATTTT.

This chain links TRBV6-1 with TRBJ2-7; D is unresolved. Trimming removed 6 bases from V and 2 bases from J, with 14 bases in between. CDR3 length: 14 residues. Looked up from germline, CDR1 is MNHNS and CDR2 is SASEGT. The CDR3: CASRSFGRAYEQYF. The CDR3 DNA reads as TGTGCCAGCAGGTCTTTCGGACGGGCCTACGAGCAGTACTTC.

The table lists this clonotype with many counts. The rearrangement joins TRBV12-3 or TRBV12-4 to TRBJ1-1; 7 bases line up with TRBD1. V dropped 7 bases and J dropped 1; count of bases not matched to a gene: 6. This CDR3 contains 14 residues. CDR3 sequence: CASKRQGTNTEAFF. CDR3 in DNA: TGTGCCAGCAAACGACAGGGTACGAACACTGAAGCTTTCTTT.

On this clonotype: This may be a read error: a much more frequent sequence differs by one nucleotide. Here the CDR3 omits its conserved ending phenylalanine or tryptophan, so a read error is the likely source. The V call is TRBV15, the J call TRBJ1-5; weak D call: TRBD1 (6 bases). Germline CDR1 and CDR2: LNHNV and YYDKDF (reference sequence). This CDR3 comprises 17 residues. Trimming took off 5 bases at V and 2 bases at J, with 19 bases between the two ends. DNA for the CDR3: TGTGCCACCAGCCAGGGGATCGGGATGGTCGGCAATCAGCCCCAGCATATT. This gives the protein CATSQGIGMVGNQPQHI.

The rearrangement uses TRBV29-1 and TRBJ2-5; D remains unclear. This CDR3 region has 12 residues. Germline-derived CDR1 and CDR2 are SQVTM and ANQGSEA. The V end lost 7 bases, the J end lost 0 bases, and 9 bases lay between the germline ends. This CDR3 is CSAGIYQETQYF. The CDR3 DNA follows: TGCAGCGCCGGCATATACCAAGAGACCCAGTACTTC.

This chain connects TRBV30 to TRBJ2-2, with TRBD2 matching 7 bases. J gave up 6 bases and V 4 bases, and 5 bases lay outside the gene matches. Germline V gene lookup returns CDR1 GTSNPN and CDR2 SVGIG (reference sequence). This CDR3 has 13 residues. Here the CDR3 DNA reads TGTGCCTGGAATTTGGGGAGGGCCGGGGAGCTGTTTTTT. Encoded protein: CAWNLGRAGELFF.

This clonotype was observed many times. The chain recombines TRBV2 with TRBJ2-5; perhaps TRBD2 as D (6 bases). Trimming removed 6 bases at V and 5 bases at J, with 13 bases between. Germline CDR1 SNHLY, CDR2 FYNNEI. The CDR3 runs to 13 residues. The CDR3 loop reads CASRGLPGETQYF. CDR3 DNA: TGTGCCAGCAGGGGACTCCCGGGCGAGACCCAGTACTTC.

This rearrangement joins TRBV10-3 to TRBJ1-5, with TRBD1 identical over 7 bases. V gave up 5 bases and J gave up 2 bases; unmatched junction bases: 12. CDR1 is ENHRY and CDR2 is SYGVKD in the germline V gene. The CDR3 length is 17 residues. The DNA for the CDR3 is TGTGCCATCAGTCCCTCGCCCGGCGGACAGGGCAATCAGCCCCAGCATTTT. It encodes CAISPSPGGQGNQPQHF.

The V call is TRBV3-1, the J call TRBJ1-2; no reliable D call. This CDR3 comprises 13 residues. V was shortened by 4 bases and J by 8 bases, with 14 bases between the two germline ends. Germline CDR1 and CDR2: LGHDT and YNNKEL (reference sequence). For the CDR3, the DNA is TGTGCCAGCAGCCCCCAGTCCCCCGGGGGCTACACCTTC. This encodes CASSPQSPGGYTF.

This clonotype appeared many times. This chain joins TRBV5-1 and TRBJ1-2; 7 nucleotides align to TRBD1. Germline V gives CDR1 SGHRS, CDR2 YFSETQ. CDR3 length equals 13 residues. V was pared by 4 bases and J by 6 bases, with 6 bases of the junction left unmatched. In nucleotides, the CDR3 is TGCGCCAGCAGCACTGACAGGGCCGATGGCTACACCTTC. This sequence encodes CASSTDRADGYTF. Full variable domain (missing parts from reference TRBV5-1 and TRBJ1-2): KAGVTQTPRYLIKTRGQQVTLSCSPISGHRSVSWYQQTPGQGLQFLFEYFSETQRNKGNFPGRFSGRQFSNSRSEMNVSTLELGDSALYLCASSTDRADGYTFGSGTRLTVV.

This clonotype was seen ten or more times. The CDR3 spells CASSSPGLAGIQETQYF. DNA for the CDR3: TGCGCCAGCAGCTCACCGGGACTAGCGGGGATACAAGAGACCCAGTACTTC. The gene calls are TRBV5-1 and TRBJ2-5; TRBD2 agrees at 13 bases. Germline V gene data show CDR1 as SGHRS and CDR2 as YFSETQ. Trimming took 3 bases from V and 2 from J; bases not matched to a gene: 7. This CDR3 is built from 17 residues.

As to this clonotype: Lacking the conserved final phenylalanine or tryptophan, this CDR3 likely reflects a read error. This chain uses TRBV19 with TRBJ2-7; D ambiguous. This CDR3 comprises 14 residues. Germline V lookup: CDR1 LNHDA, CDR2 SQIVND (reference sequence). Deletions cut 1 base from V and 4 bases from J, with 11 bases between. The CDR3 sequence is CASSIAGSPYEQYI. CDR3 nucleotides: TGTGCCAGTAGTATAGCGGGCAGCCCATACGAGCAGTACATC.

This chain links TRBV5-1 with TRBJ1-5; D is ambiguous. V was pared by 5 bases and J by 10 bases, with 16 bases between. Germline V CDR1 and CDR2: SGHRS, YFSETQ. The CDR3 is made up of 13 amino acids. DNA for the CDR3: TGCGCCAGCAGGAGACACACACACCCCCCCCAGCATTTT. This encodes CASRRHTHPPQHF.

V is TRBV11-2 and J is TRBJ1-1; D not certain. The CDR3 consists of 15 residues. V was clipped by 6 bases and J by 5 bases, with 19 bases between them. CDR1 and CDR2 from the germline V gene are SGHAT and FQNNGV. The CDR3 bases are TGTGCCAGCAGACAAATACGGGGTCCGAGGACTGAAGCTTTCTTT. Residues: CASRQIRGPRTEAFF.

This clonotype came up many times. V gene TRBV7-2 combines with J gene TRBJ2-7, with 9 nucleotides matching TRBD2. J was trimmed by 4 bases and V by 0 bases; bases with no gene match: 4. CDR3 length: 15 amino acids. Germline V CDR1 and CDR2: SGHTA, FQGNSA. CDR3 in DNA: TGTGCCAGCAGCTTAGCGGCGGGGGGGCAATACGAGCAGTACTTC. Translation gives CASSLAAGGQYEQYF.

This clonotype has a count of ten or more. The chain combines TRBV27 with TRBJ1-3; tentatively, D is TRBD1 (6 bases). The CDR3 sequence is 13 residues long. Germline V CDR1 and CDR2: MNHEY, SMNVEV (reference sequence). The V end lost 8 bases, the J end lost 4 bases, and 12 bases lay between the germline ends. As DNA, the CDR3 is TGTGCCAGCCGTCCGGGGGCCGGAAACACCATATATTTT. It codes for CASRPGAGNTIYF.

This clonotype showed up many times. V gene TRBV7-9 combines with J gene TRBJ2-5; TRBD2 might be the D (6 bases). Looked up from germline, CDR1 is SEHNR and CDR2 is FQNEAQ (reference sequence). The V end lost 6 bases, the J end lost 3 bases, and 17 bases lay between the germline ends. This CDR3 is built from 15 residues. The CDR3 nucleotides read TGTGCCAGCAGTCCGGCGGGGAACTTTGAAGAGACCCAGTACTTC. Its translation is CASSPAGNFEETQYF.

This clonotype was observed at least ten times. The chain combines TRBV30 with TRBJ1-2; perhaps TRBD1 as D (6 bases). Looked up from germline, CDR1 is GTSNPN and CDR2 is SVGIG (reference sequence). Trimming shortened V by 5 bases and J by 4 bases, and 11 bases separated the two germline ends. CDR3 length equals 12 residues. The CDR3 DNA sequence: TGTGCCTGGGTGGGGGCTCCCTATGGCTACACCTTC. Protein product: CAWVGAPYGYTF.

This clonotype was counted at least ten times. DNA of the CDR3: TGTGCCAGCAGCCAAACGGCAGACATTTCACCCCTCCACTTT. Protein sequence: CASSQTADISPLHF. The chain combines TRBV12-3 or TRBV12-4 with TRBJ1-6; D remains ambiguous. This CDR3 spans 14 amino acids. V was shortened by 6 bases and J by 9 bases, with 15 bases between the two germline ends.

This clonotype has a count of ten or more. CDR3: CASSQALGFDQPQHF. The CDR3 DNA reads as TGCGCCAGCAGCCAGGCCTTGGGGTTCGATCAGCCCCAGCATTTT. V gene TRBV4-3 combines with J gene TRBJ1-5; D unclear. This CDR3 is 15 amino acids long. The V gene lost 3 bases and the J gene lost 5 bases, with 14 bases spanning the gap. Germline V gene sequence: CDR1 LGHNA, CDR2 YSLEER.

This clonotype was seen many times. DNA of the CDR3: TGCGCCAGCAGGACCGGGGCTAGGAACACTGAAGCTTTCTTT. As protein: CASRTGARNTEAFF. The V call is TRBV5-1, the J call TRBJ1-1, with D tentatively TRBD1 (5 bases). In germline, CDR1 is SGHRS, CDR2 YFSETQ. Trimming took off 5 bases at V and 1 base at J, with 12 bases between the two ends. This CDR3 has 14 residues.

This clonotype was counted at least ten times. Its ends do not fully match the called genes, so a read error is possible. CDR3 loop: CAISSGTSTEF. The CDR3 bases are TGTGCCATCAGTTCCGGGACCTCCACAGAATTC. The chain uses TRBV10-3 and TRBJ2-7; D possibly uses TRBD1 or TRBD2 (5 bases each). Germline V gene sequence: CDR1 ENHRY, CDR2 SYGVKD. CDR3 size: 11 residues.

This clonotype was seen repeatedly, ten times or more. The V and J genes are TRBV6-5 and TRBJ2-5, with D possibly being TRBD2 (5 bases). Trimming removed 1 base from V and 1 base from J, with 10 bases in between. In germline, CDR1 is MNHEY, CDR2 SVGAGI. The CDR3 runs to 15 residues. CDR3 sequence reads: CASSYYREIQETQYF. For the CDR3, the DNA is TGTGCCAGCAGTTACTACCGGGAAATCCAAGAGACCCAGTACTTC.

This clonotype was recorded at least ten times. The rearrangement uses TRBV19 and TRBJ1-1, with 9 nucleotides matching TRBD1. There are 16 residues in the CDR3. Per germline, CDR1 LNHDA and CDR2 SQIVND (reference sequence). V lost 6 bases and J lost 0; bases outside the gene matches: 8. CDR3 nucleotide sequence: TGTGCCAGTAGCCCCCGGACAGGGGACGTGAACACTGAAGCTTTCTTT. This gives the protein CASSPRTGDVNTEAFF. Variable domain in full (rest from reference TRBV19 and TRBJ1-1): DGGITQSPKYLFRKEGQNVTLSCEQNLNHDAMYWYRQDPGQGLRLIYYSQIVNDFQKGDIAEGYSVSREKKESFPLTVTSAQKNPTAFYLCASSPRTGDVNTEAFFGQGTRLTVV.

There are many counts of this clonotype. The chain employs TRBV12-3 or TRBV12-4 and TRBJ1-5, with 7 nucleotides matching TRBD1. The CDR3 consists of 16 residues. V lost 5 bases and J lost 0; bases outside the gene matches: 7. In DNA, the CDR3 is TGTGCCAGCAGTCGGGACAGAACTTATAGCAATCAGCCCCAGCATTTT. The encoded protein is CASSRDRTYSNQPQHF.

This clonotype was counted at least ten times. This chain links TRBV11-2 with TRBJ2-5, with a possible D match to TRBD2 (6 bases). The CDR3 loop spans 14 amino acids. Trimming stripped 5 bases from V and 5 bases from J, with 15 bases between. CDR1 SGHAT and CDR2 FQNNGV come from the germline V gene. Here the CDR3 DNA reads TGTGCCAGCAGCCCAACCGGGAGTACGGAGACCCAGTACTTC. Its protein is CASSPTGSTETQYF.